This passage covers 20 T cell receptor beta chains from one sample sequenced in a study of blood T cells in healthy people across ages. Alongside a J-beta primer mix, a sample-barcoded 5' primer served in a second PCR lasting about 7 to 12 cycles. One entry per CDR3 protein, called by TCRdb with MiXCR from the 5' RACE reads. This sample carries 550,000 to 750,000 distinct CDR3 sequences, roughly 21% of them seen once, and the ten largest clones take around 3.4%. The specimen sequenced was blood. The receptors shown here come from a man aged 65 to 79 in good health.

The chain has TRBV7-9 and TRBJ1-3; D is ambiguous. Germline CDR1 and CDR2: SEHNR and FQNEAQ (reference sequence). CDR3 size: 16 residues. V lost 4 bases to trimming and J lost 2 bases, with 15 bases between them. Written as DNA, the CDR3 is TGTGCCAGCAGCTCGTCAGTGGAGTTCACTGGAAACACCATATATTTT. Encoded protein: CASSSSVEFTGNTIYF.

The chain is built from TRBV3-1 and TRBJ1-4; 10 bases are a match to TRBD1. Germline assignment: CDR1 LGHDT and CDR2 YNNKEL (reference sequence). Trimming took 3 bases from V and 8 from J; bases not matched to a gene: 3. The CDR3 is 14 residues long. CDR3 residues: CASSQTGGEEKLFF. The CDR3 DNA sequence: TGTGCCAGCAGCCAGACAGGGGGCGAGGAAAAACTGTTTTTT.

Details on this clonotype: One junction end disagrees with the germline gene, perhaps due to a read error. The chain uses TRBV20-1 and TRBJ2-7, with TRBD1 identical over 9 bases. Germline V gene lookup returns CDR1 DFQATT and CDR2 SNEGSKA (reference sequence). The CDR3 length is 14 residues. Here the CDR3 reads CSASGQGSIYEQYF. The DNA for the CDR3 is TGCAGCGCTAGCGGACAGGGGAGTATCTACGAGCAGTACTTC.

This clonotype showed up just a few times. The V gene is TRBV6-1, the J gene TRBJ2-2; D is perhaps TRBD1 (6 bases). Deletions cut 3 bases from V and 7 bases from J, with 9 bases between. CDR3 length: 13 residues. CDR1 is MNHNS and CDR2 is SASEGT in the germline V gene. CDR3 coding DNA: TGTGCCAGCAGTGATCCAGGGGTCGGGGAGCTGTTTTTT. This translates into CASSDPGVGELFF.

This clonotype has only a few counts. The rearrangement links TRBV4-1 to TRBJ2-1; 7 bases agree with TRBD1. V gave up 0 bases and J gave up 8 bases; unmatched junction bases: 10. This CDR3 contains 16 residues. Per germline, CDR1 MGHRA and CDR2 YSYEKL. The CDR3 DNA is TGCGCCAGCAGCCAAGATCCACAGGGGCGGTCGGATGAGCAGTTCTTC. Its protein is CASSQDPQGRSDEQFF.

The chain recombines TRBV19 with TRBJ2-1, with TRBD2 matching over 9 bases. This CDR3 is built from 17 residues. In germline, CDR1 is LNHDA, CDR2 SQIVND (reference sequence). V was clipped by 1 base and J by 0 bases; unmatched bases: 4. The CDR3: CASSIGTSVSSYNEQFF. In nucleotides, the CDR3 is TGTGCCAGTAGTATAGGGACTAGCGTAAGCTCCTACAATGAGCAGTTCTTC.

The chain combines TRBV11-2 with TRBJ2-5, with 11 positions matching TRBD2. The DNA end is more similar to TRBJ2-1, so the J call may be wrong. This CDR3 region has 16 residues. From germline, CDR1 is SGHAT and CDR2 FQNNGV. This CDR3 reads CASSPRVAGGQNEQFF. The CDR3 DNA reads TGTGCCAGCAGCCCCCGGGTAGCGGGAGGGCAGAATGAGCAGTTCTTC.

This clonotype has just a few counts. An end of the junction does not agree with germline; a read error may underlie this. V usage is TRBV7-3 and J usage is TRBJ1-1, with 9 bases aligning to TRBD1. The CDR3 is made up of 15 amino acids. CDR1 is SGHTA and CDR2 is FQGTGA in the germline V gene. The CDR3 protein is CANSLTGQGGTEAFF. As DNA, the CDR3 is TGTGCCAACAGCTTAACGGGACAGGGCGGCACTGAAGCTTTCTTT.

The CDR3 is CASSEGLAGGGTEQFF. CDR3 DNA: TGTGCCAGCAGCGAGGGGCTAGCGGGAGGAGGGACTGAGCAGTTCTTC. The V gene is TRBV6-1, the J gene TRBJ2-1; 11 bases match TRBD2. The CDR3 is 16 residues long. V was clipped by 6 bases and J by 9 bases; unmatched bases: 13. Germline CDR1 MNHNS, CDR2 SASEGT.

The chain links TRBV2 to TRBJ2-1; a possible D gene is TRBD1 (6 bases). V lost 2 bases and J 3 bases, leaving 11 bases between the germline ends. Per the germline V gene, CDR1 is SNHLY and CDR2 is FYNNEI. CDR3 length: 15 amino acids. The CDR3 nucleotides are TGTGCCAGCAGTGAATCGTCAGGGGTCTACAATGAGCAGTTCTTC. This encodes CASSESSGVYNEQFF.

In its sample, this clonotype was seen a few times. The chain recombines TRBV27 with TRBJ1-1, with TRBD1 as a possible D gene (6 bases). In germline, CDR1 is MNHEY, CDR2 SMNVEV (reference sequence). CDR3 length: 15 residues. The V end lost 6 bases, the J end lost 3 bases, and 17 bases lay between the germline ends. In nucleotides, the CDR3 is TGTGCCAGCAGCCATAAAGGGGGTTTAGACACTGAAGCTTTCTTT. Translating gives CASSHKGGLDTEAFF.

This clonotype has a handful of counts. The chain has TRBV9 and TRBJ2-7, with TRBD1 matching over 7 bases. The CDR3 contains 13 residues. Germline V gene sequence: CDR1 SGDLS, CDR2 YYNGEE. V lost 7 bases to trimming and J lost 5 bases; unmatched junction nucleotides: 9. CDR3 region: CASGSGQGDEQYF. The CDR3 region has the DNA TGTGCCAGCGGCTCCGGGCAGGGGGACGAGCAGTACTTC. The variable domain in full, with the rest retrieved from reference TRBV9 and TRBJ2-7, is DSGVTQTPKHLITATGQRVTLRCSPRSGDLSVYWYQQSLDQGLQFLIQYYNGEERAKGNILERFSAQQFPDLHSELNLSSLELGDSALYFCASGSGQGDEQYFGPGTRLTVT.

This clonotype has more than one count but fewer than ten. This chain links TRBV6-6 with TRBJ1-1; D remains ambiguous. Germline values: CDR1 MNHNY, CDR2 SVGAGI (reference sequence). V was pared by 2 bases and J by 0 bases, with 13 bases between. The CDR3 totals 16 residues. CDR3 in DNA: TGTGCCAGCAGTTACGTTCCGGCTACAATGAACACTGAAGCTTTCTTT. It is translated as CASSYVPATMNTEAFF.

This clonotype has ten or more counts. The genes are TRBV5-5 and TRBJ2-7; tentatively, D is TRBD1 (6 bases). Germline values: CDR1 SGHKS, CDR2 YYEKEE (reference sequence). V lost 2 bases and J 5 bases, leaving 8 bases between the germline ends. The CDR3 covers 12 residues. CDR3 DNA sequence: TGTGCCAGCAGCTTCGCAGGGGACGAGCAGTACTTC. It specifies CASSFAGDEQYF.

This chain links TRBV12-3 or TRBV12-4 with TRBJ2-5, with TRBD1 identical over 7 bases. The better agreement between TRBJ2-1 and the DNA end casts doubt on the J call. The CDR3 loop spans 15 amino acids. Here the CDR3 DNA reads TGTGCCAGCAGAAAAGACAGGGTCGCCTACAATGAGCAGTTCTTC. This translates into CASRKDRVAYNEQFF.

This clonotype was recorded a few times. The V gene is TRBV7-2, the J gene TRBJ1-6; TRBD1 agrees at 7 bases. The germline V gene encodes CDR1 SGHTA and CDR2 FQGNSA. The CDR3 extends over 16 amino acids. V lost 1 base and J lost 7; bases outside the gene matches: 7. The CDR3 here is CASSLVGGTANSPLHF. The CDR3, as DNA: TGTGCCAGCAGCTTAGTTGGCGGGACAGCAAATTCACCCCTCCACTTT.

This clonotype was counted between two and nine times. This rearrangement joins TRBV7-2 to TRBJ2-3; 11 nucleotides agree with TRBD1. Trimming removed 5 bases from V and 7 bases from J; junction bases left unmatched: 11. The CDR3 loop spans 16 amino acids. Germline V gene sequence: CDR1 SGHTA, CDR2 FQGNSA. The CDR3 loop reads CASSPGRTGGRNTQYF. As DNA, the CDR3 is TGTGCCAGCAGCCCCGGACGGACAGGGGGCCGTAATACGCAGTATTTT.

This clonotype was seen only a few times. The junction differs from germline at one of its ends, possibly a read error. The V gene is TRBV9, the J gene TRBJ1-2; 9 bases fit TRBD1. The CDR3 is 16 amino acids. From germline, CDR1 is SGDLS and CDR2 YYNGEE. In DNA, the CDR3 is TGTGCCCGCAGCGTAGAGTCGGGACAGGGAGACTATGGCTACACCTTC. It specifies CARSVESGQGDYGYTF.

The chain is built from TRBV12-3 or TRBV12-4 and TRBJ2-3; D might be TRBD1 (6 bases). Deletions cut 5 bases from V and 13 bases from J, with 22 bases between. The CDR3 has 14 residues. The CDR3 loop reads CASSLGQRADMEYF. CDR3 in DNA: TGTGCCAGCAGTCTCGGACAGCGCGCAGATATGGAGTATTTT.

The rearrangement links TRBV3-1 to TRBJ2-7; no reliable D call. Germline V gene data show CDR1 as LGHDT and CDR2 as YNNKEL (reference sequence). The CDR3 totals 13 residues. Trimming shortened V by 2 bases and J by 6 bases, and 11 bases separated the two germline ends. The CDR3 DNA reads as TGTGCCAGCAGCCAAACCCCAAGTGGCGAGCAGTACTTC. Its translation: CASSQTPSGEQYF.